The clone carrying this T cell receptor beta chain was seen many times. Its antigen is still unknown. The CDR3 consists of 13 residues. Looked up from germline, CDR1 is SGHDN and CDR2 is FVKESK. Between the trimmed V and J ends, which lost 0 bases and 8 bases, there was a span of 10 bases. The entry originates in a study of T cell repertoires in cytomegalovirus infection. Study-wide results and caveats: It was HLA-C-restricted CMV-specific TCR beta clonotypes that dominated the response ex vivo.

TCRdb reprocessed the reads via MiXCR and lists one record per CDR3 protein. Of more than 250,000 distinct CDR3 sequences in the sample, roughly an eighth were seen once. The TCR originated in a human donor in good health (CMV status not recorded). Some clones in this sample may be carry-over from other donors' samples. Sequencing was performed on PBMCs. The chain carries TRBV14 and TRBJ1-2; D gene unclear. In DNA, the CDR3 is TGTGCCAGCAGCCAAGATTACAGCCACGGCTACACCTTC. This codes for CASSQDYSHGYTF.